The clone carrying this TCR beta chain was counted many times. Germline-derived CDR1 and CDR2 are SGDLS and YYNGEE. The CDR3 covers 15 residues. The V and J ends lost 4 bases and 5 bases respectively, with 16 bases between them. The data originate from a study of CD8 T cells in ankylosing spondylitis. Molecular-barcoded quantitative 5'-RACE produced these TCR beta libraries. MiXCR was run by TCRdb on the 5' RACE reads, yielding one entry per CDR3 protein. The profile covers approximately 220,000 distinct CDR3 sequences, with 20% to 30% appearing a single time and under 7% taken by the ten largest. Sequenced input: blood, either unsorted or a sorted T cell fraction (not recorded which). The sequence derives from a male donor with ankylosing spondylitis or in good health (not recorded which). The rearrangement links TRBV9 to TRBJ2-1, with D possibly called TRBD1 or TRBD2 (6 bases each). DNA for the CDR3: TGTGCCAGCAGCCGGGGACTGGGGGCTGACAATGAGCAGTTCTTC. Residues: CASSRGLGADNEQFF.